This T cell receptor (beta chain) was sequenced during a study of response to subunit inactivated influenza vaccine. The study's findings and limits: Few new T cells, the authors suggested, are recruited by each seasonal influenza vaccination.

One entry per CDR3 protein results from TCRdb running MiXCR on the RT-PCR reads. The table shows hundreds of thousands of distinct CDR3 sequences, with approximately 14% occurring only once. For this clonotype: Antigen: not known.

Trimming removed 2 bases at V and 3 bases at J, with 8 bases between. CDR1 DFQATT and CDR2 SNEGSKA come from the germline V gene (reference sequence). The CDR3 covers 12 residues. Specimen: PBMCs from blood, collected roughly 15 days before vaccination. This TCR was recovered from a man aged 45-60 years who received an inactivated influenza vaccine. The rearrangement joins TRBV20-1 to TRBJ2-7; tentative D call: TRBD1 (5 bases). This CDR3 is CSARSGIYEQYF. The CDR3 bases are TGCAGTGCTAGATCAGGGATCTACGAGCAGTACTTC.